This T cell receptor (beta chain) came from a study of response to subunit inactivated influenza vaccine (dated by TCRdb to 2016 to 2019). Study-wide context: Deep quantitative profiling of the T cell receptor repertoire was used in the study to follow responses to a trivalent subunit inactivated influenza vaccine. The study at large found these results: According to the authors, only a limited number of new T cells may be recruited by each seasonal influenza vaccination.

The method was RT-PCR. Sequencer: Illumina HiSeq 2500. Using fastp trimming at Q25 and MiXCR clonotype assembly, TCRdb reanalyzed the public sequencing data and kept in-frame beta chains. Under each unique CDR3 protein, matching rows form one entry showing the most common genes and DNA. Recorded for this sample are 150,000 to 200,000 distinct CDR3 sequences; 9.5% to 15% of them occurred a single time. Clones ranked in the top ten supply over 25% of the sample. This clonotype was counted ten times or more. Its target antigen remains unknown. Qualities for individual bases were not recorded, and no much larger clone is one base off. From cysteine to phenylalanine, the CDR3 is 13 amino acids long. Here the CDR3 DNA is all that survives: 39 bases in frame from base 1. The junction shows trimming of 3 bases on V and 0 bases on J, plus 5 bases between the germline ends. For CDR1 and CDR2, the germline V gene lists MGHRA and YSYEKL.

These data also featured in a second study, about T cells expressing NK-cell markers. From that second study: TCR beta cDNA libraries were prepared using 5'RACE template switching, which introduced a universal primer site and unique molecular identifiers. In sorted CD3+CD56+NKG2C+, CD3+CD56+NKG2C- and CD3+CD56-NKG2C+ T-cell subsets from about 8 donors, TCR beta-chain repertoires were profiled. Among the eight sequenced donors, seven were HCMV-seropositive and one was HCMV-seronegative. In several experiments an anti-gammadeltaTCR antibody was added to restrict sorting to alphabetaTCR-expressing T cells. In more than five donors, the dominant CD3+CD56+NKG2C+ clonotypes were found to rank among the top 10 CD8+ clonotypes and to make up roughly 1.0-8% of CD8+ T cells. Those dominant clonotypes were again the most abundant among CD3+CD56-NKG2C+ cells in a handful of donors, at about 25-65%. It remained unclear whether the expanded NKG2C-expressing T cell clones were specific for HCMV antigens. All eight donors whose samples were sequenced were randomly selected healthy volunteers, three of them men and five women. A commercial ELISA kit detecting HCMV-specific IgG in serum was used to determine HCMV serostatus. Ficoll density gradient centrifugation was used to isolate peripheral blood mononuclear cells from blood. CD4+ and CD8+ T cells were isolated from PBMC by magnetic immunoseparation with Miltenyi isolation kits. Synthesis of cDNA was primed from the TCR beta constant segment and was followed by two consecutive PCR amplification steps. Sequencing of the libraries produced 2 x 150 bp reads on Illumina HiSeq 2000/2500, MiSeq or NextSeq. MIGEC was used to demultiplex reads and group the reads by UMI, and MiTCR was used to assemble and quantify clonotypes. To exclude erroneous sequences, only TCR cDNA sequences supported by at least two reads were retained. The tcR package was used for downstream repertoire analysis, and clonotypes were matched across fractions by CDR3 nucleotide sequence plus V segment. VDJmatch was used to annotate antigen specificity against VDJdb, with one amino acid substitution in CDR3 permitted.

Sequencing was performed on CD8+ T cells sorted from PBMCs, taken 11 to 12 days after vaccination. Rearrangement joined TRBV4-1 to TRBJ1-1; the D gene is not confidently resolved. The receptor was derived from a man aged 50-60 years who received an inactivated influenza vaccine. Donor details come from another sample of the same person, matched by shared clones. The DNA reads TGCGCCAGCAGCCACCAGTTGAACACTGAAGCTTTCTTT. It specifies CASSHQLNTEAFF.